The 30 T cell receptor beta chains below all came from one sample that was sequenced in a study of graft-versus-host responses after intestinal transplantation. Their antigens remain unidentified. Produced via immunoSEQ multiplex PCR; TCRdb's table is partial and in-frame only. The top ten clones hold over 2.5% of a sample with about 120,000 clones, 90% to 95% of them seen once. Sequenced material: unstimulated CD8+ T cells sorted from spleen or lymph node cells, taken before intestinal transplant. These receptors were collected from a human donor who received an intestinal transplant.

The chain has TRBV7-8 and TRBJ1-6; 7 bases agree with TRBD1. The CDR3 spans 16 residues. Germline CDR1 SGHVS, CDR2 FQNEAQ. Trimming removed 1 base from V and 2 bases from J; junction bases left unmatched: 2. CDR3 nucleotides: TGTGCCAGCAGCTTAGACAGGGGCGCCTATAATTCACCCCTCCACTTT. It is translated as CASSLDRGAYNSPLHF.

CDR3 residues: CASSSPGTGGTAKNIQYF. For the CDR3, the DNA is TGTGCCAGCAGCTCACCTGGGACAGGGGGGACGGCCAAAAACATTCAGTACTTC. V is TRBV7-9 and J is TRBJ2-4, with 11 positions matching TRBD1. Germline assignment: CDR1 SEHNR and CDR2 FQNEAQ (reference sequence). With 4 bases clipped from V and 1 base from J, the junction kept 9 bases outside the gene matches. This CDR3 region has 18 residues.

CDR3 sequence: CASSSQFRVDEQFF. The CDR3 DNA reads as TGTGCCAGCAGCTCTCAGTTTAGGGTCGATGAGCAGTTCTTC. The J gene is TRBJ2-1, the V gene TRBV7-6; D is unclear. V lost 4 bases, J lost 8 bases, and 15 bases lay in between. The CDR3 covers 14 residues. CDR1 and CDR2 (germline): SGHVS, FNYEAQ.

This clone was counted between two and nine times. Sequence at one end of the junction differs from germline and may be a read error. The V gene is TRBV7-3, the J gene TRBJ1-3; D is possibly TRBD1 (5 bases). Per the germline V gene, CDR1 is SGHTA and CDR2 is FQGTGA. The CDR3 has 13 amino acids. The DNA of the CDR3 is TGTGCCAGCAGCTTAAAAAATGGCGACAGTCTTAACTTT. Its protein product is CASSLKNGDSLNF.

This clone was seen a single time. The J gene is TRBJ2-7, the V gene TRBV4-2; TRBD2 matches at 8 bases. Germline CDR1 reads LGHNA; CDR2 reads YNFKEQ. V lost 0 bases and J lost 4; bases outside the gene matches: 17. This CDR3 is built from 19 residues. This chain's CDR3 is CASSQDQVDSGRRLYEQYF. CDR3 DNA: TGTGCCAGCAGCCAAGATCAAGTCGACAGCGGGAGAAGATTATACGAGCAGTACTTC.

The chain recombines TRBV5-6 with TRBJ2-7, with TRBD2 matching over 7 bases. Trimming at V came to 2 bases and at J to 0 bases, leaving 5 bases not matched to a gene. CDR1 SGHDT and CDR2 YYEEEE come from the germline V gene. The CDR3 length is 15 residues. The CDR3 bases are TGTGCCAGCAGCTTAAGGACTAGTGACTCCTACGAGCAGTACTTC. Translation: CASSLRTSDSYEQYF.

This clone was counted once. At one boundary the junction diverges from the germline segment, which might be a read error. This chain connects TRBV9 to TRBJ2-1; TRBD2 might be the D (6 bases). The CDR3 runs 16 residues. CDR1 SGDLS and CDR2 YYNGEE come from the germline V gene. The CDR3 DNA reads TGTGCCAGCAGCGTAGATAGCGGAGGCTCCTACAGTGAGCAGTTCTTC. Translated: CASSVDSGGSYSEQFF.

The V gene is TRBV7-9, the J gene TRBJ2-1; TRBD2 might be the D (6 bases). The CDR3 length is 13 residues. CDR1 is SEHNR, CDR2 FQNEAQ, per germline (reference sequence). V was trimmed by 7 bases and J by 4 bases, leaving 11 bases between them. CDR3 bases: TGTGCCAGCAAAAGACTAGAATACAATGAGCAGTTCTTC. Amino acids: CASKRLEYNEQFF.

The J gene is TRBJ2-1, the V gene TRBV5-6; 9 bases agree with TRBD2. Trimming took 4 bases from V and 10 from J; bases not matched to a gene: 3. The CDR3 runs to 12 residues. The V gene's germline CDR1 is SGHDT and CDR2 YYEEEE. The CDR3 sequence: CASSPGTSEQFF. The DNA for the CDR3 is TGTGCCAGCAGCCCAGGGACTAGCGAGCAGTTCTTC.

This clone has just one count. J is TRBJ2-1 and V is TRBV2, with 11 bases aligning to TRBD2. The CDR3 contains 16 residues. With V trimmed by 6 bases and J by 4 bases, 8 bases remained unmatched. Looked up from germline, CDR1 is SNHLY and CDR2 is FYNNEI. The CDR3 region has the DNA TGTGCCAGCAGGAAAACTAGCGGGAGAAGGTACAATGAGCAGTTCTTC. Residues: CASRKTSGRRYNEQFF.

This chain connects TRBV2 to TRBJ2-1; tentative D call: TRBD2 (5 bases). This CDR3 region has 18 residues. Trimming cost V 4 bases and J 8 bases, with 27 bases left between them. Germline CDR1 reads SNHLY; CDR2 reads FYNNEI. The CDR3 spells CASSAGPRVLLIEDEQFF. CDR3 bases: TGTGCCAGCAGTGCCGGGCCGAGGGTACTTCTAATCGAGGATGAGCAGTTCTTC.

The J gene is TRBJ2-3, the V gene TRBV12-5, with no clear D. This CDR3 is 13 amino acids long. Between the trimmed V and J ends, which lost 4 bases and 6 bases, there was a span of 11 bases. Germline CDR1 reads LGHNT; CDR2 reads FRNRAP. The CDR3 spells CASGSEMLDTQYF. DNA of the CDR3: TGTGCTAGTGGTTCTGAGATGCTTGATACGCAGTATTTT.

This clone was counted once. The chain employs TRBV6-6 and TRBJ2-1; D gene unclear. The CDR3 contains 12 residues. V gave up 4 bases and J gave up 5 bases, with 6 bases separating them. From germline, CDR1 is MNHNY and CDR2 SVGAGI (reference sequence). The CDR3 here is CASSWKNNEQFF. The CDR3 DNA follows: TGTGCCAGCAGTTGGAAGAACAATGAGCAGTTCTTC.

J is TRBJ2-7 and V is TRBV28; 8 nucleotides agree with TRBD2. The J segment lost 0 bases and the V segment lost 6 bases, leaving 4 bases of the junction unmatched. Germline values: CDR1 MDHEN, CDR2 SYDVKM. This CDR3 spans 14 amino acids. The DNA for the CDR3 is TGTGCCAGCAGGGTAGCGGGAAACTCCTACGAGCAGTACTTC. Translated: CASRVAGNSYEQYF.

The chain employs TRBV15 and TRBJ1-1, with a weak D call TRBD1 (5 bases). The CDR3 covers 13 residues. V was shortened by 6 bases and J by 1 base, with 9 bases between the two germline ends. Per the germline V gene, CDR1 is LNHNV and CDR2 is YYDKDF (reference sequence). DNA for the CDR3: TGTGCCACCAGTGCTGGGGGGAACACTGAAGCTTTCTTT. Translated, it gives CATSAGGNTEAFF. Together with reference TRBV15 and TRBJ1-1, the CDR3 gives the full variable domain: DAMVIQNPRYQVTQFGKPVTLSCSQTLNHNVMYWYQQKSSQAPKLLFHYYDKDFNNEADTPDNFQSRRPNTSFCFLDIRSPGLGDTAMYLCATSAGGNTEAFFGQGTRLTVV.

The chain employs TRBV4-1 and TRBJ2-7; D not certain. V lost 1 base to trimming and J lost 2 bases, with 6 bases between them. Germline CDR1 is MGHRA and CDR2 is YSYEKL. This CDR3 spans 13 amino acids. CDR3 sequence: CASSQGWAYEQYF. The DNA of the CDR3 is TGCGCCAGCAGCCAAGGGTGGGCCTACGAGCAGTACTTC.

Note on this clone: The identical CDR3 is also encoded by other nucleotide sequences in the sample. The chain has TRBV27 and TRBJ2-7; D unresolved. This CDR3 region has 13 residues. V lost 2 bases, J lost 2 bases, and 7 bases lay in between. Germline V gives CDR1 MNHEY, CDR2 SMNVEV (reference sequence). The CDR3 protein is CASSLGPPYEQYF. The CDR3 nucleotides are TGTGCCAGCAGTTTAGGACCGCCCTACGAGCAGTACTTC.

The V and J genes are TRBV28 and TRBJ2-7; 13 nucleotides agree with TRBD2. This CDR3 is 18 amino acids long. J lost 2 bases, V lost 1 base, and 8 bases had no gene match. Germline assignment: CDR1 MDHEN and CDR2 SYDVKM. The CDR3, as DNA: TGTGCCAGCAGTTTATCCGGACTAGCGGGAGATTGGGCCTACGAGCAGTACTTC. Translation: CASSLSGLAGDWAYEQYF.

The CDR3 bases are TGTGCCAGCAGTTTAAGTTTCCGACAAGGGGAGTACTTC. This gives the protein CASSLSFRQGEYF. The chain is built from TRBV28 and TRBJ2-7, with D possibly matching TRBD1 (5 bases). Trimming took 2 bases from V and 11 from J, leaving 16 bases between them. This CDR3 region has 13 residues. CDR1 and CDR2 (germline): MDHEN, SYDVKM.

The chain joins TRBV7-9 to TRBJ2-7, with 8 bases that match TRBD1. Germline values: CDR1 SEHNR, CDR2 FQNEAQ (reference sequence). Unmatched junction bases numbered 5, after V lost 5 bases and J lost 2 bases. This CDR3 has 14 amino acids. For the CDR3, the DNA is TGTGCCAGCAGCCTGCGGGACAGGACCTACGAGCAGTACTTC. Translation gives CASSLRDRTYEQYF.

This clone was observed a single time. The chain has TRBV5-6 and TRBJ2-7; D unclear. Trimming took off 4 bases at V and 0 bases at J, with 17 bases between the two ends. Germline CDR1 and CDR2: SGHDT and YYEEEE. CDR3 length: 16 residues. The CDR3 region has the DNA TGTGCCAGCAGCATGGGTGGCGCTCCGGACTCCTACGAGCAGTACTTC. Protein product: CASSMGGAPDSYEQYF.

The J gene is TRBJ2-7, the V gene TRBV7-9, with a possible D match to TRBD2 (7 bases). The CDR3 extends over 11 amino acids. Germline loops: CDR1 SEHNR, CDR2 FQNEAQ (reference sequence). Trimming removed 7 bases at V and 6 bases at J, with 10 bases between. The CDR3 sequence is CASTGGREQYF. In DNA form, the CDR3 reads TGTGCCAGCACCGGGGGGCGCGAGCAGTACTTC.

V gene TRBV6-5 combines with J gene TRBJ2-5; 9 bases fit TRBD2. Germline V gene data show CDR1 as MNHEY and CDR2 as SVGAGI. Germline trimming cut 2 bases from V and 5 bases from J; bases unmatched to any gene: 6. The CDR3 sequence is 15 residues long. CDR3 residues: CASSYAAGGQETQYF. DNA of the CDR3: TGTGCCAGCAGTTACGCGGCGGGAGGGCAGGAGACCCAGTACTTC.

In the case of this clone: The junction shows a germline mismatch at one end, possibly a read error. Other DNA sequences in the sample encode the same CDR3. V gene TRBV7-8 combines with J gene TRBJ2-3, with 8 bases matching TRBD1. Germline V CDR1 and CDR2: SGHVS, FQNEAQ. The CDR3 sequence is 15 residues long. CDR3 sequence: CASSPRQGSTDTQYF. The CDR3 DNA follows: TGTGCCAGCAGCCCGCGACAGGGGAGCACGGATACGCAGTATTTT.

This chain uses TRBV7-6 with TRBJ2-5, with D hard to call. The V and J ends lost 5 bases and 2 bases respectively, with 9 bases between them. Germline assignment: CDR1 SGHVS and CDR2 FNYEAQ. CDR3 length equals 13 residues. CDR3 in DNA: TGTGCCAGCAGCATGACCAGGCAAGAGACCCAGTACTTC. Translated, it gives CASSMTRQETQYF.

The chain joins TRBV7-9 to TRBJ2-5; TRBD1 is a possible D gene (6 bases). V gave up 1 base and J gave up 8 bases, with 14 bases separating them. This CDR3 has 14 amino acids. Looked up from germline, CDR1 is SEHNR and CDR2 is FQNEAQ (reference sequence). The chain's CDR3 is CASSLGTEPETQYF. CDR3 nucleotides: TGTGCCAGCAGCTTAGGGACAGAACCGGAAACCCAGTACTTC.

This clone was seen a single time. This chain uses TRBV4-1 with TRBJ1-1; D perhaps matches TRBD1 (5 bases). The CDR3 has 15 residues. From germline, CDR1 is MGHRA and CDR2 YSYEKL. With 3 bases removed from V and 0 bases from J, the gap between germline ends came to 11 bases. The CDR3 spells CASSQGGRLNTEAFF. The CDR3 DNA reads as TGCGCCAGCAGCCAGGGGGGGAGACTGAACACTGAAGCTTTCTTT.

The chain has TRBV15 and TRBJ2-2; D not resolved. Looked up from germline, CDR1 is LNHNV and CDR2 is YYDKDF (reference sequence). CDR3 length: 15 residues. V lost 1 base and J lost 5, with 11 bases in between. CDR3 nucleotides: TGTGCCACCAGCAGAGGGGTTATCGGGACCGGGGAGCTGTTTTTT. Translated: CATSRGVIGTGELFF.

This chain connects TRBV4-1 to TRBJ2-7; TRBD1 might be the D (5 bases). The germline V gene encodes CDR1 MGHRA and CDR2 YSYEKL. V was shortened by 1 base and J by 2 bases, with 12 bases between the two germline ends. The CDR3 runs 15 residues. CDR3 bases: TGCGCCAGCAGCCAAGTCGAGAAGGGGACCTACGAGCAGTACTTC. Translating it yields CASSQVEKGTYEQYF.

The sample holds a few counts of this clone. The genes are TRBV7-9 and TRBJ1-2; weak D call: TRBD1 (5 bases). The V gene's germline CDR1 is SEHNR and CDR2 FQNEAQ (reference sequence). The CDR3 extends over 17 amino acids. Between the trimmed V and J ends, which lost 10 bases and 0 bases, there was a span of 24 bases. CDR3 DNA: TGTGCCAACTTTGATAACAGGAGATATGAGGCTAACTATGGCTACACCTTC. It is translated as CANFDNRRYEANYGYTF.